Reported below is one T cell receptor (beta chain). Its antigen is not known. The record originates from a study of monozygotic twins with inflammatory bowel disease. Study-level results: Twin pairs that were concordant did not differ from discordant pairs in repertoire similarity, possibly from limited power. The data offered no way to tell different T cell subtypes apart.

Germline V lookup: CDR1 MNHNS, CDR2 SASEGT. The CDR3 is 12 amino acids. Template switching was used to attach UMIs, which incorporated a 6-nucleotide sample barcode. Each CDR3 protein gets one entry in TCRdb, which reprocessed the 5' RACE reads and gives no DNA. The listing contains about 210,000 distinct CDR3 sequences. Sequencing input: blood. This receptor was taken from a human donor with ulcerative colitis or Crohn's disease, or a healthy co-twin of an affected twin (not recorded which). J is TRBJ2-7 and V is TRBV6-1; TCRdb designates TRBD2, a call that cannot be tested without DNA. CDR3 sequence reads: CASTLGRGEQYF.